Detailed here is one TCR beta chain. The data derive from a study of blood T cell repertoires in COVID-19. Study-level background: Samples came from the United States, Italy and Spain, spanning acute and convalescent COVID-19. The cDNA or gDNA used as material had been derived from T cells, B-cell-depleted T cells, or PBMCs.

The authors' processing: Amplification of reference gene primers provided the estimated nucleated cell counts. Data came from immunoSEQ multiplex PCR; TCRdb stores just in-frame clones and leaves some out. V and J calls and clone size are as listed in that table; D and trimming were resolved from the DNA. The sample lists tens of thousands of clones; roughly 82% were seen once. The clonotype comes from a woman aged 55-69 years with acute or convalescent COVID-19. Sequences were obtained from peripheral blood.

This CDR3 is CASSAQGTGELFF. The CDR3 region has the DNA TGTGCCAGCAGTGCACAGGGTACCGGGGAGCTGTTTTTT. The chain links TRBV28 to TRBJ2-2, with D perhaps TRBD1 (6 bases). Deletions cut 5 bases from V and 5 bases from J, with 9 bases between. Germline lookup yields CDR1 MDHEN and CDR2 SYDVKM. The CDR3 covers 13 residues.